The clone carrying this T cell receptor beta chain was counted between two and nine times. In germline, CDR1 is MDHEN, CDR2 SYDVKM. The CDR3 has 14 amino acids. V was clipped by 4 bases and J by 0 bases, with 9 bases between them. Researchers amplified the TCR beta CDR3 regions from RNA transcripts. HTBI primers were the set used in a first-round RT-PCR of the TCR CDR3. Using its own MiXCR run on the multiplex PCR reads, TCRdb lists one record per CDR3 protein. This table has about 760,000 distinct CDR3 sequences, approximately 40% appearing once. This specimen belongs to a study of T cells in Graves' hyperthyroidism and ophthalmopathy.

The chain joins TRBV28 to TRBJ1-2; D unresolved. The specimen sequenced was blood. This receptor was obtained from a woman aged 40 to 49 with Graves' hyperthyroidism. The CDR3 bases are TGTGCCAGCAGTTCGGGATTGACTAACTATGGCTACACCTTC. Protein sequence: CASSSGLTNYGYTF.